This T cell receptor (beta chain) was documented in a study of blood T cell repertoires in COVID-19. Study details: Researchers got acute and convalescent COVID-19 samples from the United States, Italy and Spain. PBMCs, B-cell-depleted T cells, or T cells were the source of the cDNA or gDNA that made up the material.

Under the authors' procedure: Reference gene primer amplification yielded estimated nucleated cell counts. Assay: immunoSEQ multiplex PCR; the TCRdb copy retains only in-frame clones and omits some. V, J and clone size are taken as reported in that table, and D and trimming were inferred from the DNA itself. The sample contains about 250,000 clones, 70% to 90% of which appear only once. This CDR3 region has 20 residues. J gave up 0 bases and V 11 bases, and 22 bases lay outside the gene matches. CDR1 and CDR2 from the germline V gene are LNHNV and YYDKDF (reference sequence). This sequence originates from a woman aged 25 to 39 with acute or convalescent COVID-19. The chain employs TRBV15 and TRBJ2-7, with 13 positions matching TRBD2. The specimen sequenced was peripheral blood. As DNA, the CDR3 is TGTGCCGCCCTTTTAACAGAAGGACGGACTAGCGGGAGCCCCTCCTACGAGCAGTACTTC. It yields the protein CAALLTEGRTSGSPSYEQYF.